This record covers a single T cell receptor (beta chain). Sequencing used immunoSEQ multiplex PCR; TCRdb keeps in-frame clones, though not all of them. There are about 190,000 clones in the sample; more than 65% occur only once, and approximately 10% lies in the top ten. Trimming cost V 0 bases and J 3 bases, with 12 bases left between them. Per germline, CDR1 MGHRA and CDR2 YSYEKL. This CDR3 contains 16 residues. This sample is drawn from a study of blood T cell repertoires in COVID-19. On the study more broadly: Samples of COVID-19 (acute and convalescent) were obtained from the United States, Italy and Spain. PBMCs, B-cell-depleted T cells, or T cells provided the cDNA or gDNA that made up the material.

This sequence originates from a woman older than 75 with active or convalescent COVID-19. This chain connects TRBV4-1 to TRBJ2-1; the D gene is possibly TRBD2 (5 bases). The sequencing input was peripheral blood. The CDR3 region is CASSQDGNRDYNEQFF. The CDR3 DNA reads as TGCGCCAGCAGCCAAGACGGGAACCGGGACTACAATGAGCAGTTCTTC.